The present entry profiles one TCR beta chain with its context. Antigen: not known. The CDR3 extends over 14 amino acids. The V end lost 1 base, the J end lost 3 bases, and 12 bases lay between the germline ends. CDR1 is GTSNPN, CDR2 SVGIG, per germline (reference sequence). This specimen comes from a study of human T cells and chemical hapten exposure. Regarding time point: patch test 3, about 24 weeks after DPC sensitization. Regarding treatment: therapeutic diphenylcyclopropenone sensitization with weekly scalp DPC. TCRdb used MiXCR to reprocess the RACE reads, holding one entry per CDR3 protein. The sample lists about 58,000 distinct CDR3 sequences; around 12% were seen once. Findings and caveats of the study: Since the donors had alopecia, their immune response may not be the same as that of healthy people. Positively correlated with patch test score were the counts of PT1 expanded TCRs.

The source material was whole blood, sampled in connection with sensitization to the hapten diphenylcyclopropenone (DPC). This TCR derives from a man aged 30-40 years with alopecia areata. Some clones in this sample may be carry-over from other donors' samples. V gene TRBV30 combines with J gene TRBJ1-1; D is undetermined. The CDR3 sequence is CAWSATYRDTEAFF. CDR3 bases: TGTGCCTGGAGTGCCACATACAGAGACACTGAAGCTTTCTTT.